The T cell receptor beta chain under discussion was sequenced for a study of T-cell reconstitution after alpha-beta-depleted transplantation in children. At least ten counts were recorded for this clonotype. Preparation of the TCRbeta library was carried out with unique molecular identifiers. TCRdb re-analysed the PCR reads in MiXCR, keeping a single row per CDR3 protein. Of about 460,000 distinct CDR3 sequences listed, approximately 12% were seen once; the top ten hold more than 5.5%. The CDR3 has 12 amino acids. The V end lost 0 bases, the J end lost 15 bases, and 13 bases lay between the germline ends. The germline gives CDR1 SGDLS, CDR2 YYNGEE.

The receptor was derived from a human donor who donated a stem cell graft to a child with combined immunodeficiency. The chain has TRBV9 and TRBJ2-1; the D gene is possibly TRBD1 (6 bases). Sequences were derived from PBMCs from the stem cell graft donor, sampled from the stem cell graft. The chain's CDR3 is CASSVVGGLLFF. The CDR3 DNA sequence: TGTGCCAGCAGCGTAGTTGGGGGCTTGCTGTTCTTC.